This T cell receptor beta chain stems from a study of control samples from healthy donors and cancer patients. This CDR3 has 11 residues. Trimming removed 4 bases at V and 2 bases at J, with 3 bases between. Germline lookup yields CDR1 SGHKS and CDR2 YYEKEE (reference sequence). Assay: immunoSEQ multiplex PCR; the TCRdb copy retains only in-frame clones and omits some. This sample yields around 150,000 clones, of which about 90% are seen a single time; about 12% belongs to the top ten. The origin of this receptor is a man between 25 and 39 years old in good health. The chain is built from TRBV5-5 and TRBJ2-5; D uncertain. The sample was blood. The CDR3 loop is CASSKQETQYF. The CDR3 nucleotides read TGTGCCAGCAGCAAACAAGAGACCCAGTACTTC.